Detailed here is one T cell receptor (beta chain). The antigen is undetermined. V lost 3 bases, J lost 4 bases, and 15 bases lay in between. The CDR3 is made up of 14 amino acids. CDR1 is SQVTM, CDR2 ANQGSEA, per germline. The data belong to a study of cytomegalovirus exposure and HLA in healthy donors. Study-level background: Earlier results showed 90 million to 120 million unique TCR beta sequences derived from roughly 180 million T cells. Points from the study as a whole: As was reported, the HLA-A and HLA-B alleles of most subjects were accurately predicted from TCR beta sequences.

The PCR ran on 60 Vbeta and 13 Jbeta primers. TCRdb's table, derived via immunoSEQ multiplex PCR, lists solely in-frame clones and lacks some. The sample carries about 170,000 clones, 78% recorded once. The chain carries TRBV29-1 and TRBJ1-2, with D possibly being TRBD1 (5 bases). The sample comprised PBMCs. This clonotype was obtained from a woman in her 50s in good health and CMV-seropositive. CDR3 loop: CSVEARVGSYGYTF. The CDR3 region has the DNA TGCAGCGTTGAGGCCAGGGTGGGGTCCTATGGCTACACCTTC.